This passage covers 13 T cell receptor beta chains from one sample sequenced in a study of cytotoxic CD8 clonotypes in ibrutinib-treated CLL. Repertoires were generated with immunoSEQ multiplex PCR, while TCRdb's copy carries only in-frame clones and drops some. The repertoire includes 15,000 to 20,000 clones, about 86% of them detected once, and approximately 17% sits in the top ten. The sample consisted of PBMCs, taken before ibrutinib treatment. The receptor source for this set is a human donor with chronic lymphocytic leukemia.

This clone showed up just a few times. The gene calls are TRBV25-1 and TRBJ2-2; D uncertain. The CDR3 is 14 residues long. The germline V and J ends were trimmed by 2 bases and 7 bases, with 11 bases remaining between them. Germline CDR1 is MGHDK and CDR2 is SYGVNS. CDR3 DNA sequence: TGTGCCAGCAGTGAACACACTGACGTCGGGGAGCTGTTTTTT. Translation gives CASSEHTDVGELFF.

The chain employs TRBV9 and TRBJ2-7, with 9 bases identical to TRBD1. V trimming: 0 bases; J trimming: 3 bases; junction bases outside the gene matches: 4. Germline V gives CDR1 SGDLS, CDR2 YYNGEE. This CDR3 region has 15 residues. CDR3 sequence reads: CASSVDSGQGYEQYF. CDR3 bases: TGTGCCAGCAGCGTAGATTCGGGACAGGGCTACGAGCAGTACTTC. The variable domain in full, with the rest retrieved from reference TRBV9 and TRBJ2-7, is DSGVTQTPKHLITATGQRVTLRCSPRSGDLSVYWYQQSLDQGLQFLIQYYNGEERAKGNILERFSAQQFPDLHSELNLSSLELGDSALYFCASSVDSGQGYEQYFGPGTRLTVT.

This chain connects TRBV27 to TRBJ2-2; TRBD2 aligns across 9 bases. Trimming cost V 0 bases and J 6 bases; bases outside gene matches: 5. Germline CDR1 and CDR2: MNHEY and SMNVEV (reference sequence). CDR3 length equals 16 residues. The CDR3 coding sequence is TGTGCCAGCAGTTTATCCTCTAGCGGGACGGCCGGGGAGCTGTTTTTT. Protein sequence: CASSLSSSGTAGELFF.

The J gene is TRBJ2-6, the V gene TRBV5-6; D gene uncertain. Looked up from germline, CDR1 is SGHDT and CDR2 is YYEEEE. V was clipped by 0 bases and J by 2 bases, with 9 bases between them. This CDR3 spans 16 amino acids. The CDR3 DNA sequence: TGTGCCAGCAGCTTGGTGGCAGCCACTGGGGCCAACGTCCTGACTTTC. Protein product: CASSLVAATGANVLTF.

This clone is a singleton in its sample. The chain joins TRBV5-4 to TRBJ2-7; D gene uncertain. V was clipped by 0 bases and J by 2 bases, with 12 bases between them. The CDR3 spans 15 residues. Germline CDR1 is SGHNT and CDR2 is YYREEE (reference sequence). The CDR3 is CASSLEARGPYEQYF. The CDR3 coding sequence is TGTGCCAGCAGCTTGGAGGCCCGCGGTCCCTACGAGCAGTACTTC.

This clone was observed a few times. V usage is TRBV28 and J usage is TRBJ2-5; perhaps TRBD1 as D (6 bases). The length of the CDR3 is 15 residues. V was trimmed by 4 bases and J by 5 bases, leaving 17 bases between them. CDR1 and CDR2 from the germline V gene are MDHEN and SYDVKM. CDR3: CASSYPRGTGETQYF. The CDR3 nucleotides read TGTGCCAGCAGTTATCCGAGGGGGACCGGGGAGACCCAGTACTTC.

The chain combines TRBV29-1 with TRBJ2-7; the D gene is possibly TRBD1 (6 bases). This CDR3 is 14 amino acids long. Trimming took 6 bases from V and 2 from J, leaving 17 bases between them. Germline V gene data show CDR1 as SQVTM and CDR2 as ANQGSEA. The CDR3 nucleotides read TGCAGCGTCGGGGTACTTACAGGGCCCTACGAGCAGTACTTC. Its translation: CSVGVLTGPYEQYF.

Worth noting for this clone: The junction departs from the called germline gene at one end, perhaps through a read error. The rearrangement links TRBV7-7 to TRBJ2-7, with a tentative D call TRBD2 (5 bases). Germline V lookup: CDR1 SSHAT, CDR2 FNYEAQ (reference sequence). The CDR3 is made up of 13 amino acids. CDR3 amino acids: CASSPFGAYEQYF. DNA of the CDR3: TGTGCTAGCAGCCCGTTCGGGGCCTACGAGCAGTACTTC.

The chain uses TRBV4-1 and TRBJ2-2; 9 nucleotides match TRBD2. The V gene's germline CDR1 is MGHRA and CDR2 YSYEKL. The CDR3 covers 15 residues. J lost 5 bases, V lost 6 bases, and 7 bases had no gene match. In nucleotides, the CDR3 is TGCGCCAGCAGTCCGGAGCGGGGGGATACCGGGGAGCTGTTTTTT. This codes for CASSPERGDTGELFF.

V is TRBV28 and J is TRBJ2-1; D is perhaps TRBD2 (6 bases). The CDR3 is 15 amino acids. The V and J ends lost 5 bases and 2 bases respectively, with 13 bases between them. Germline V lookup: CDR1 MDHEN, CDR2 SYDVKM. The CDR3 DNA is TGTGCCAGCAGTCTCAGCGGGCGACCCTACAATGAGCAGTTCTTC. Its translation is CASSLSGRPYNEQFF.

The CDR3 DNA reads TGTGCCAGCACAGAACTAGCGGGTCCCCTCGAGCAGTACTTC. It specifies CASTELAGPLEQYF. The V gene is TRBV7-8, the J gene TRBJ2-7, with 9 bases identical to TRBD2. CDR3 length: 14 amino acids. Germline CDR1 and CDR2: SGHVS and FQNEAQ. The V gene end was trimmed by 7 bases and the J gene end by 6 bases; junction bases not matched to a gene: 10. Using reference TRBV7-8 and TRBJ2-7 for the parts outside the CDR3, the full variable domain is GAGVSQSPRYKVAKRGQDVALRCDPISGHVSLFWYQQALGQGPEFLTYFQNEAQLDKSGLPSDRFFAERPEGSVSTLKIQRTQQEDSAVYLCASTELAGPLEQYFGPGTRLTVT.

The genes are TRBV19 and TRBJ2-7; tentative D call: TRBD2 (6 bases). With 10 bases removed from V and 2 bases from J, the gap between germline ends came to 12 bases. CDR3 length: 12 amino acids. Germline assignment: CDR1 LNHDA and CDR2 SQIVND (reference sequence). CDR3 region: CATSGGAYEQYF. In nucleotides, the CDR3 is TGTGCCACCTCTGGCGGGGCCTACGAGCAGTACTTC.

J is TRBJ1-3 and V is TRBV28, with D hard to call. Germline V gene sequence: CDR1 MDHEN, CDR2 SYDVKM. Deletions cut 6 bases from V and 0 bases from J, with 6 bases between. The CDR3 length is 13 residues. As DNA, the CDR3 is TGTGCCAGCAGCTCGGGCTCTGGAAACACCATATATTTT. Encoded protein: CASSSGSGNTIYF.